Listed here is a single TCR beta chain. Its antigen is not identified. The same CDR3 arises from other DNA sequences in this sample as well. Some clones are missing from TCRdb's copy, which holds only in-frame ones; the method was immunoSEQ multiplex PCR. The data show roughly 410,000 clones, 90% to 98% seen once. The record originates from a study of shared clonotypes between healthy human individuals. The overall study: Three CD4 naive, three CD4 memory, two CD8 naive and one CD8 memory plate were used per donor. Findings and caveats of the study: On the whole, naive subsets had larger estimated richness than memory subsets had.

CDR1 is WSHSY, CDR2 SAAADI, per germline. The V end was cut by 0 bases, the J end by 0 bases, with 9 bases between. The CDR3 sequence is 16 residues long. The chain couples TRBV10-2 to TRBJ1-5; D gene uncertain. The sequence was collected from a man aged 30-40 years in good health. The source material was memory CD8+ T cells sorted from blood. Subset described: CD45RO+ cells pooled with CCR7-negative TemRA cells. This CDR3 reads CASSESPGNSNQPQHF. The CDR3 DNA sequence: TGCGCCAGCAGTGAGTCGCCCGGGAATAGCAATCAGCCCCAGCATTTT.